One and the same sample provided the 26 T cell receptor beta chains below, sequenced in a study of blood T cell repertoires in COVID-19. Produced via immunoSEQ multiplex PCR; TCRdb's table is partial and in-frame only. The sample contains 35,000 to 45,000 clones, roughly 84% of which appear only once. Material: peripheral blood. The receptors stem from a man between 65 and 85 years old with active COVID-19.

The chain joins TRBV5-1 to TRBJ2-1; D is unclear. This CDR3 comprises 15 residues. Deletions cut 0 bases from V and 3 bases from J, with 10 bases between. Germline V gene sequence: CDR1 SGHRS, CDR2 YFSETQ. This chain's CDR3 is CASSLGNTNYNEQFF. The CDR3 DNA reads TGCGCCAGCAGCTTGGGCAACACCAACTACAATGAGCAGTTCTTC.

This clone appeared once. This rearrangement joins TRBV13 to TRBJ2-2; D is ambiguous. Per the germline V gene, CDR1 is PRHDT and CDR2 is FYEKMQ (reference sequence). Trimming cost V 2 bases and J 2 bases, with 6 bases left between them. The CDR3 loop spans 14 amino acids. The CDR3 DNA reads as TGTGCCAGCAGCTTATACAGAAACACCGGGGAGCTGTTTTTT. It specifies CASSLYRNTGELFF.

Only one count was recorded for this clone. The genes are TRBV5-4 and TRBJ2-5, with D possibly matching TRBD1 (6 bases). The CDR3 runs to 14 residues. V was cut by 4 bases and J by 3 bases, with 13 bases left in between. Germline lookup yields CDR1 SGHNT and CDR2 YYREEE (reference sequence). CDR3 coding DNA: TGTGCCAGCAGCCTGACGACAGGCGAAGAGACCCAGTACTTC. This sequence encodes CASSLTTGEETQYF.

This rearrangement joins TRBV30 to TRBJ1-1, with D unresolved. Germline-derived CDR1 and CDR2 are GTSNPN and SVGIG (reference sequence). Deletions cut 3 bases from V and 1 base from J, with 9 bases between. The CDR3 runs 13 residues. The CDR3, as DNA: TGTGCCTGGAGGGACGGGAAGAACACTGAAGCTTTCTTT. It is translated as CAWRDGKNTEAFF.

The genes are TRBV3-1 (or the pseudogene TRBV3-2) and TRBJ2-1; D is unresolved. CDR1 LGHDT and CDR2 YNNKEL come from the germline V gene (reference sequence). The CDR3 length is 12 residues. The V end lost 3 bases, the J end lost 12 bases, and 12 bases lay between the germline ends. The DNA for the CDR3 is TGTGCCAGCAGCCATGCTTCGTGGCCGCAGTTCTTC. This encodes CASSHASWPQFF.

This rearrangement joins TRBV15 to TRBJ1-6, with TRBD1 matching 10 bases. CDR1 LNHNV and CDR2 YYDKDF come from the germline V gene (reference sequence). J was trimmed by 7 bases and V by 4 bases; bases with no gene match: 7. The CDR3 runs 16 residues. CDR3 DNA sequence: TGTGCCACCAGCACGGACAGGGGGATCGGGAATTCACCCCTCCACTTT. It specifies CATSTDRGIGNSPLHF. Complete variable domain (other parts from reference TRBV15 and TRBJ1-6): DAMVIQNPRYQVTQFGKPVTLSCSQTLNHNVMYWYQQKSSQAPKLLFHYYDKDFNNEADTPDNFQSRRPNTSFCFLDIRSPGLGDTAMYLCATSTDRGIGNSPLHFGNGTRLTVT.

The chain links TRBV11-2 to TRBJ2-2, with D tentatively TRBD2 (7 bases). The CDR3 totals 15 residues. Germline-derived CDR1 and CDR2 are SGHAT and FQNNGV. V dropped 4 bases and J dropped 6 bases, with 15 bases sitting between them. The CDR3 DNA reads TGTGCCAGCAGCTCATTAGGGGGGGCCGCCGGGGAGCTGTTTTTT. Its protein is CASSSLGGAAGELFF.

The chain joins TRBV6-1 to TRBJ2-2, with D possibly TRBD1 on 5 matching bases. The CDR3 totals 15 residues. The V gene lost 1 base and the J gene lost 3 bases, with 9 bases spanning the gap. Germline-derived CDR1 and CDR2 are MNHNS and SASEGT. CDR3 protein: CASSEGDSYTGELFF. In nucleotides, the CDR3 is TGTGCCAGCAGTGAAGGAGACAGCTACACCGGGGAGCTGTTTTTT.

This chain links TRBV27 with TRBJ2-1; 10 positions agree with TRBD2. Trimming at V came to 5 bases and at J to 7 bases, leaving 11 bases not matched to a gene. The CDR3 is 16 amino acids. Germline CDR1 and CDR2: MNHEY and SMNVEV (reference sequence). CDR3 loop: CASSPGGSGGRNEQFF. The CDR3 bases are TGTGCCAGCAGTCCCGGGGGTAGCGGGGGGAGAAATGAGCAGTTCTTC.

The chain has TRBV11-1 and TRBJ2-7, with D possibly TRBD1 on 5 matching bases. CDR1 is SGHAT, CDR2 FQDESV, per germline (reference sequence). Trimming pared 2 bases from V and 1 base from J, leaving 6 bases between. The CDR3 is 13 residues long. The CDR3 loop reads CASSLQGSYEQYF. The CDR3 nucleotides are TGTGCCAGCAGCTTACAGGGATCCTACGAGCAGTACTTC.

This chain connects TRBV2 to TRBJ1-5; possibly TRBD1 for D (5 bases). This CDR3 spans 15 amino acids. CDR1 is SNHLY and CDR2 is FYNNEI in the germline V gene. Trimming took 2 bases from V and 3 from J, leaving 11 bases between them. The CDR3 protein is CASSERSGINQPQHF. The DNA for the CDR3 is TGTGCCAGCAGTGAAAGGTCAGGGATCAATCAGCCCCAGCATTTT.

Written as DNA, the CDR3 is TGTGCCAGCAGCGTAGGGGTCGGTCAGGGTCTCGACGAGCAGTACTTC. Its translation: CASSVGVGQGLDEQYF. This rearrangement joins TRBV9 to TRBJ2-7; the D gene is possibly TRBD1 (5 bases). Germline CDR1 is SGDLS and CDR2 is YYNGEE. The CDR3 sequence is 16 residues long. The V end lost 0 bases, the J end lost 5 bases, and 18 bases lay between the germline ends. The variable domain in full, with the rest retrieved from reference TRBV9 and TRBJ2-7, is DSGVTQTPKHLITATGQRVTLRCSPRSGDLSVYWYQQSLDQGLQFLIQYYNGEERAKGNILERFSAQQFPDLHSELNLSSLELGDSALYFCASSVGVGQGLDEQYFGPGTRLTVT.

This chain joins TRBV5-1 and TRBJ1-1; 10 nucleotides match TRBD1. Germline trimming cut 4 bases from V and 1 base from J; bases unmatched to any gene: 10. Germline V gene sequence: CDR1 SGHRS, CDR2 YFSETQ. The CDR3 consists of 17 residues. CDR3 sequence reads: CASSRNPTGGWNTEAFF. CDR3 in DNA: TGCGCCAGCAGCCGGAACCCGACAGGGGGCTGGAACACTGAAGCTTTCTTT.

This clone has a single count. The chain uses TRBV7-6 and TRBJ2-2; D not certain. V was trimmed by 2 bases and J by 6 bases, leaving 13 bases between them. CDR1 and CDR2 (germline): SGHVS, FNYEAQ. The CDR3 consists of 15 residues. The CDR3 DNA sequence: TGTGCCAGCAGCTTATCTCCCCCGACTGCCGGGGAGCTGTTTTTT. It translates to CASSLSPPTAGELFF. Supplemented by reference TRBV7-6 and TRBJ2-2, the full variable domain reads GAGVSQSPRYKVTKRGQDVALRCDPISGHVSLYWYRQALGQGPEFLTYFNYEAQQDKSGLPNDRFSAERPEGSISTLTIQRTEQRDSAMYRCASSLSPPTAGELFFGEGSRLTVL.

The CDR3 nucleotides are TGTGCCAGTAGTATAGTCTCAGGGAACACCGGGGAGCTGTTTTTT. Residues: CASSIVSGNTGELFF. The V gene is TRBV19, the J gene TRBJ2-2; D unresolved. Trimming left V 1 base short and J 1 base short, with 7 bases between. Germline lookup yields CDR1 LNHDA and CDR2 SQIVND (reference sequence). The CDR3 contains 15 residues.

CDR3 nucleotide sequence: TGCGCCAGCAGCCCCGGGACAACCACCGGGGAGCTGTTTTTT. It encodes CASSPGTTTGELFF. V and J are TRBV5-1 and TRBJ2-2; D may be TRBD1 (6 bases). The CDR3 length is 14 residues. The V and J ends lost 4 bases and 4 bases respectively, with 11 bases between them. Germline loops: CDR1 SGHRS, CDR2 YFSETQ.

The chain uses TRBV5-1 and TRBJ1-2; 9 positions agree with TRBD1. After removal of 3 bases from V and 0 bases from J, the junction contained 12 bases not matched to a gene. This CDR3 has 18 residues. Per the germline V gene, CDR1 is SGHRS and CDR2 is YFSETQ. The CDR3: CASSSAGTGRPSNYGYTF. CDR3 nucleotide sequence: TGCGCCAGCAGCTCCGCGGGGACAGGGCGACCCTCTAACTATGGCTACACCTTC. The whole variable domain, remainder taken from reference TRBV5-1 and TRBJ1-2, is KAGVTQTPRYLIKTRGQQVTLSCSPISGHRSVSWYQQTPGQGLQFLFEYFSETQRNKGNFPGRFSGRQFSNSRSEMNVSTLELGDSALYLCASSSAGTGRPSNYGYTFGSGTRLTVV.

This chain connects TRBV28 to TRBJ2-3; the match to TRBD1 covers 8 bases. The V and J ends lost 4 bases and 5 bases, in that order; junction bases with no gene match: 11. The CDR3 runs 16 residues. In germline, CDR1 is MDHEN, CDR2 SYDVKM. CDR3 nucleotide sequence: TGTGCCAGCAGTTCGGGCGGCAGGGGGCAAGAAGATACGCAGTATTTT. Translated, it gives CASSSGGRGQEDTQYF.

This chain joins TRBV19 and TRBJ1-4; tentative D call: TRBD1 (5 bases). V was clipped by 3 bases and J by 8 bases, with 13 bases between them. Germline-derived CDR1 and CDR2 are LNHDA and SQIVND (reference sequence). The CDR3 sequence is 14 residues long. The CDR3 loop reads CASSIGRVGEKLFF. The CDR3 DNA is TGTGCCAGTAGTATTGGCAGGGTCGGAGAAAAACTGTTTTTT.

The chain employs TRBV6-1 and TRBJ2-1; TRBD1 is a possible D gene (5 bases). The CDR3 is 17 amino acids. The germline CDR1 and CDR2 sequences are MNHNS and SASEGT. V lost 0 bases to trimming and J lost 4 bases, with 16 bases between them. For the CDR3, the DNA is TGTGCCAGCAGTGAAGCGCGACAGAGTTCGGAATACAATGAGCAGTTCTTC. Protein product: CASSEARQSSEYNEQFF.

V gene TRBV7-3 combines with J gene TRBJ2-2, with D perhaps TRBD1 (5 bases). The CDR3 extends over 16 amino acids. The V gene's germline CDR1 is SGHTA and CDR2 FQGTGA. Trimming cost V 2 bases and J 2 bases, with 12 bases left between them. The CDR3 nucleotides are TGTGCCAGCAGCTTACGTCCCAGGGCCAACACCGGGGAGCTGTTTTTT. It encodes CASSLRPRANTGELFF. Together with reference TRBV7-3 and TRBJ2-2, the CDR3 gives the full variable domain: GAGVSQTPSNKVTEKGKYVELRCDPISGHTALYWYRQSLGQGPEFLIYFQGTGAADDSGLPNDRFFAVRPEGSVSTLKIQRTERGDSAVYLCASSLRPRANTGELFFGEGSRLTVL.

The chain links TRBV6-5 to TRBJ2-3, with D tentatively TRBD1 (6 bases). The CDR3 consists of 16 residues. Deletions cut 2 bases from V and 4 bases from J, with 16 bases between. CDR1 is MNHEY, CDR2 SVGAGI, per germline. CDR3 loop: CASSYHGQGLADTQYF. Here the CDR3 DNA reads TGTGCCAGCAGTTACCATGGGCAGGGGCTCGCAGATACGCAGTATTTT.

V is TRBV7-3 and J is TRBJ2-5; 7 nucleotides align to TRBD1. The CDR3 covers 15 residues. CDR1 SGHTA and CDR2 FQGTGA come from the germline V gene. The ends lost 0 bases at V and 3 bases at J; junction bases unmatched: 4. The CDR3 DNA is TGTGCCAGCAGCTTAACCCAGGGGGTCAAAGAGACCCAGTACTTC. Its protein product is CASSLTQGVKETQYF. The full variable domain, in which reference TRBV7-3 and TRBJ2-5 provide the parts outside the CDR3, is GAGVSQTPSNKVTEKGKYVELRCDPISGHTALYWYRQSLGQGPEFLIYFQGTGAADDSGLPNDRFFAVRPEGSVSTLKIQRTERGDSAVYLCASSLTQGVKETQYFGPGTRLLVL.

This rearrangement joins TRBV6-5 to TRBJ1-2; D not certain. Germline lookup yields CDR1 MNHEY and CDR2 SVGAGI. Trimming removed 0 bases at V and 2 bases at J, with 13 bases between. The CDR3 extends over 16 amino acids. The chain's CDR3 is CASSYSLGQVNYGYTF. Written as DNA, the CDR3 is TGTGCCAGCAGTTACTCGTTGGGTCAGGTCAACTATGGCTACACCTTC.

V and J are TRBV4-1 and TRBJ2-5; the match to TRBD2 covers 8 bases. Germline values: CDR1 MGHRA, CDR2 YSYEKL. V lost 8 bases, J lost 5 bases, and 4 bases stayed unmatched. This CDR3 has 12 amino acids. This chain's CDR3 is CASSGGEETQYF. For the CDR3, the DNA is TGCGCCAGCTCCGGGGGGGAGGAGACCCAGTACTTC.

This sequence joins TRBV7-2 and TRBJ1-3, with 7 positions matching TRBD1. The CDR3 loop spans 15 amino acids. J gave up 0 bases and V 5 bases, and 4 bases lay outside the gene matches. The germline gives CDR1 SGHTA, CDR2 FQGNSA. In DNA, the CDR3 is TGTGCCAGCAGCACCCGGGACAGCTCTGGAAACACCATATATTTT. Amino acids: CASSTRDSSGNTIYF.